A single sample gave rise to the 30 T cell receptor beta chains below, sequenced in a study of post-analysis software for immune sequencing data. Study findings and constraints: Higher frequency in patients than in controls was seen for roughly five TRBV segments, with TRBV5-6, TRBV5-1 and TRBV20-1 among them.

Presence of unique molecular identifiers characterized the TCR beta cDNA libraries. TCRdb analysed the PCR reads with MiXCR anew, one entry per CDR3 protein. The repertoire holds 700,000 to 800,000 distinct CDR3 sequences, with 25% to 30% as singletons. These receptors lack a known antigen. Sequenced: blood. These receptors were collected from a girl between 5 and 17 years old with multiple sclerosis.

This clonotype was counted a few times. The chain combines TRBV28 with TRBJ2-7; D possibly corresponds to TRBD2 (6 bases). Germline-derived CDR1 and CDR2 are MDHEN and SYDVKM. The CDR3 consists of 17 residues. Trimming took 5 bases from V and 3 from J, leaving 23 bases between them. CDR3 loop: CASSPALGGVTLYEQYF. CDR3 nucleotide sequence: TGTGCCAGCAGTCCCGCCCTGGGGGGAGTAACCCTCTACGAGCAGTACTTC.

This clonotype was detected only a few times. The chain combines TRBV2 with TRBJ2-7; D tentatively reads TRBD1 or TRBD2 (5 bases each). V lost 6 bases to trimming and J lost 7 bases, with 19 bases between them. CDR1 is SNHLY and CDR2 is FYNNEI in the germline V gene. The CDR3 totals 14 residues. The DNA of the CDR3 is TGTGCCAGCAGGAGCGCCGGGACCGCAGGAGAGCAGTACTTC. Translated, it gives CASRSAGTAGEQYF.

The chain uses TRBV7-9 and TRBJ2-6, with D possibly matching TRBD1 (6 bases). Germline V gene data show CDR1 as SEHNR and CDR2 as FQNEAQ (reference sequence). The length of the CDR3 is 16 residues. V was clipped by 7 bases and J by 0 bases, with 13 bases between them. The CDR3 region is CASILNRASGANVLTF. The CDR3 region has the DNA TGTGCCAGCATCTTGAACAGGGCCTCTGGGGCCAACGTCCTGACTTTC. The full variable domain, in which reference TRBV7-9 and TRBJ2-6 provide the parts outside the CDR3, is DTGVSQNPRHKITKRGQNVTFRCDPISEHNRLYWYRQTLGQGPEFLTYFQNEAQLEKSRLLSDRFSAERPKGSFSTLEIQRTEQGDSAMYLCASILNRASGANVLTFGAGSRLTVL.

This clonotype was observed a few times. The rearrangement joins TRBV5-1 to TRBJ1-2; D possibly corresponds to TRBD1 (5 bases). V lost 3 bases and J 4 bases, leaving 16 bases between the germline ends. CDR3 size: 15 residues. CDR1 and CDR2 from the germline V gene are SGHRS and YFSETQ. CDR3 sequence (DNA): TGCGCCAGCAGCTCGGGGACCGCCACCCCCTATGGCTACACCTTC. Protein sequence: CASSSGTATPYGYTF.

This clonotype appeared a few times. The CDR3 DNA reads as TGTGCCAGCAGCCCCCGACTAGCGGGAGGAGGAGAGACCCAGTACTTC. Encoded protein: CASSPRLAGGGETQYF. V and J are TRBV7-2 and TRBJ2-5; TRBD2 matches at 13 bases. The CDR3 has 16 residues. The V gene's germline CDR1 is SGHTA and CDR2 FQGNSA. The V gene end was trimmed by 5 bases and the J gene end by 4 bases; junction bases not matched to a gene: 7.

The chain links TRBV6-1 to TRBJ2-2; tentatively, D is TRBD1 (6 bases). The CDR3 totals 16 residues. Germline lookup yields CDR1 MNHNS and CDR2 SASEGT. Trimming took 6 bases from V and 0 from J, leaving 14 bases between them. The CDR3 spells CASRLSGTTNTGELFF. The CDR3 nucleotides are TGTGCCAGCAGGCTTTCCGGGACAACGAACACCGGGGAGCTGTTTTTT.

A few counts support this clonotype. This rearrangement joins TRBV6-6 to TRBJ2-1; TRBD2 aligns across 13 bases. This CDR3 is built from 16 residues. Looked up from germline, CDR1 is MNHNY and CDR2 is SVGAGI (reference sequence). Trimming at V came to 6 bases and at J to 4 bases, leaving 6 bases not matched to a gene. CDR3 DNA: TGTGCCAGCAGGCGAGAACTAGCGGGAGGGTACAATGAGCAGTTCTTC. It codes for CASRRELAGGYNEQFF.

This clonotype was found a few times. This chain uses TRBV5-1 with TRBJ2-1, with 8 nucleotides matching TRBD2. Germline lookup yields CDR1 SGHRS and CDR2 YFSETQ. This CDR3 is built from 14 residues. The ends lost 0 bases at V and 8 bases at J; junction bases unmatched: 4. CDR3 sequence (DNA): TGCGCCAGCAGCTTGGTCCCAGCGGGGGATGAGCAGTTCTTC. It codes for CASSLVPAGDEQFF.

In this sample, this clonotype turned up many times. The chain couples TRBV7-2 to TRBJ2-7; 8 bases map to TRBD1. The V gene end was trimmed by 10 bases and the J gene end by 0 bases; junction bases not matched to a gene: 5. The CDR3 is 13 residues long. Germline lookup yields CDR1 SGHTA and CDR2 FQGNSA. The DNA for the CDR3 is TGTGCCACCATGACAGGGGCCTCCTACGAGCAGTACTTC. It yields the protein CATMTGASYEQYF.

DNA of the CDR3: TGTGCCAGCAGCTGGCAGACCGAAAACACTGAAGCTTTCTTT. Encoded protein: CASSWQTENTEAFF. The rearrangement uses TRBV7-2 and TRBJ1-1; D is undetermined. The CDR3 totals 14 residues. Trimming pared 4 bases from V and 2 bases from J, leaving 11 bases between. CDR1 and CDR2 (germline): SGHTA, FQGNSA.

This clonotype was observed a handful of times. The chain joins TRBV9 to TRBJ2-4; weak D call: TRBD2 (5 bases). The germline gives CDR1 SGDLS, CDR2 YYNGEE. Trimming took 5 bases from V and 7 from J, leaving 16 bases between them. The length of the CDR3 is 14 residues. CDR3 DNA sequence: TGTGCCAGCAGTCATACCGGGGTATCGAACATTCAGTACTTC. Its translation: CASSHTGVSNIQYF.

V is TRBV21-1 and J is TRBJ2-7. TRBV21-1 is classified as a pseudogene. This CDR3 is 14 amino acids long. The CDR3: CASSKVVKDYEQYF. The CDR3 region has the DNA TGTGCCAGCAGCAAAGTCGTCAAGGATTACGAGCAGTACTTC.

This rearrangement joins TRBV5-1 to TRBJ2-5, with D unresolved. There are 13 residues in the CDR3. The V end lost 0 bases, the J end lost 5 bases, and 8 bases lay between the germline ends. Looked up from germline, CDR1 is SGHRS and CDR2 is YFSETQ. The CDR3 DNA reads TGCGCCAGCAGCTTGGTATTTTCGGAGACCCAGTACTTC. Translated: CASSLVFSETQYF.

The chain employs TRBV20-1 and TRBJ2-1; 8 bases agree with TRBD2. The DNA end is more similar to TRBJ2-7, so the J call may be wrong. The CDR3 is made up of 12 amino acids. Germline values: CDR1 DFQATT, CDR2 SNEGSKA (reference sequence). This CDR3 reads CRGAGVGNEQYF. As DNA, the CDR3 is TGCAGAGGAGCGGGAGTGGGCAATGAGCAGTACTTC.

This clonotype appeared many times. The chain uses TRBV9 and TRBJ2-7, with 9 bases matching TRBD2. This CDR3 is 15 amino acids long. The germline V gene has CDR1 SGDLS and CDR2 YYNGEE. V shed 0 bases and J 4 bases; nucleotides not matched to a gene: 5. The DNA of the CDR3 is TGTGCCAGCAGCGTAGCTACAGCGGGAGGATACGAGCAGTACTTC. Encoded protein: CASSVATAGGYEQYF.

The V gene is TRBV6-2 or TRBV6-3, the J gene TRBJ2-1, with 7 bases that match TRBD2. The CDR3 is made up of 19 amino acids. J gave up 0 bases and V 6 bases, and 17 bases lay outside the gene matches. Germline CDR1 MNHEY, CDR2 SVGEGT. CDR3 coding DNA: TGTGCCAGCAGAAGGACGTCCCCTACTAGCGTTTACTCCTACAATGAGCAGTTCTTC. Translated: CASRRTSPTSVYSYNEQFF.

The J gene is TRBJ1-2, the V gene TRBV5-5; D might be TRBD1 (6 bases). The CDR3 length is 17 residues. Looked up from germline, CDR1 is SGHKS and CDR2 is YYEKEE (reference sequence). Trimming took 2 bases from V and 8 from J, leaving 25 bases between them. CDR3 nucleotides: TGTGCCAGCAGCTTCCAATCACCAGGGGCCGGTACGAAGGGCTACACCTTC. Its protein product is CASSFQSPGAGTKGYTF.

Here the CDR3 DNA reads TGTGCCAGCAGGTTACTAGCGCCATCCTACGAGCAGTTCTTC. Its translation is CASRLLAPSYEQFF. The rearrangement joins TRBV28 to TRBJ2-1; 7 nucleotides agree with TRBD2. Germline lookup yields CDR1 MDHEN and CDR2 SYDVKM. The ends lost 6 bases at V and 10 bases at J; junction bases unmatched: 12. CDR3 length: 14 amino acids. Based on the CDR3 plus reference TRBV28 and TRBJ2-1, the full variable domain is DVKVTQSSRYLVKRTGEKVFLECVQDMDHENMFWYRQDPGLGLRLIYFSYDVKMKEKGDIPEGYSVSREKKERFSLILESASTNQTSMYLCASRLLAPSYEQFFGPGTRLTVL.

This clonotype was counted only a few times. This sequence joins TRBV7-2 and TRBJ2-3; 8 positions match TRBD1. The CDR3 sequence is 16 residues long. V lost 7 bases to trimming and J lost 0 bases; unmatched junction nucleotides: 9. Germline CDR1 SGHTA, CDR2 FQGNSA. Here the CDR3 reads CASTYDRGTSTDTQYF. CDR3 coding DNA: TGTGCCAGCACCTATGACAGGGGAACTAGCACAGATACGCAGTATTTT.

A few counts support this clonotype. The V and J genes are TRBV20-1 and TRBJ2-5; TRBD1 matches 7 bases. CDR1 is DFQATT and CDR2 is SNEGSKA in the germline V gene (reference sequence). The CDR3 sequence is 13 residues long. J was trimmed by 5 bases and V by 2 bases; bases with no gene match: 5. The CDR3 sequence is CSARYPGGETQYF. Here the CDR3 DNA reads TGCAGTGCTAGATACCCAGGGGGTGAGACCCAGTACTTC.

The chain uses TRBV11-2 and TRBJ1-4; perhaps TRBD1 as D (5 bases). Germline CDR1 and CDR2: SGHAT and FQNNGV. V lost 5 bases and J lost 3, with 13 bases in between. The CDR3 loop spans 15 amino acids. The CDR3, as DNA: TGTGCCAGCAGCCCTTCCGGGACGGCTAATGAAAAACTGTTTTTT. It encodes CASSPSGTANEKLFF. Based on the CDR3 plus reference TRBV11-2 and TRBJ1-4, the full variable domain is EAGVAQSPRYKIIEKRQSVAFWCNPISGHATLYWYQQILGQGPKLLIQFQNNGVVDDSQLPKDRFSAERLKGVDSTLKIQPAKLEDSAVYLCASSPSGTANEKLFFGSGTQLSVL.

This clonotype was recorded a few times. The V gene is TRBV7-8, the J gene TRBJ2-7, with D perhaps being TRBD1 or TRBD2 (5 bases each). The CDR3 is 13 residues long. CDR1 is SGHVS and CDR2 is FQNEAQ in the germline V gene. Trimming took 5 bases from V and 6 from J, leaving 14 bases between them. The CDR3 coding sequence is TGTGCCAGCAGCCCACCCGAGGGGCGCGAGCAGTACTTC. Protein product: CASSPPEGREQYF.

This chain joins TRBV7-8 and TRBJ2-3; TRBD1 or TRBD2 may be the D gene (5 bases each). The V end was cut by 7 bases, the J end by 4 bases, with 15 bases between. The germline gives CDR1 SGHVS, CDR2 FQNEAQ. The CDR3 spans 14 residues. As DNA, the CDR3 is TGTGCCAGCACGGGGCGCCCACGGGCAGATACGCAGTATTTT. Translating it yields CASTGRPRADTQYF.

This chain connects TRBV5-1 to TRBJ2-5; unclear D gene. CDR1 and CDR2 from the germline V gene are SGHRS and YFSETQ. There are 15 residues in the CDR3. V gave up 0 bases and J gave up 5 bases, with 14 bases separating them. The CDR3, as DNA: TGCGCCAGCAGCTTGGTGGTACGGCCGTCGGAGACCCAGTACTTC. It yields the protein CASSLVVRPSETQYF. Filled out from reference TRBV5-1 and TRBJ2-5, the complete variable domain reads KAGVTQTPRYLIKTRGQQVTLSCSPISGHRSVSWYQQTPGQGLQFLFEYFSETQRNKGNFPGRFSGRQFSNSRSEMNVSTLELGDSALYLCASSLVVRPSETQYFGPGTRLLVL.

This clonotype was counted a few times. The chain couples TRBV9 to TRBJ2-5; 15 positions match TRBD2. The CDR3 has 17 residues. V shed 2 bases, J shed 1 base, and the junction held 3 bases outside the gene matches. From germline, CDR1 is SGDLS and CDR2 YYNGEE. The CDR3 nucleotides read TGTGCCAGCAGCGTCGGGACTAGCGGGGGGACCCAAGAGACCCAGTACTTC. Encoded protein: CASSVGTSGGTQETQYF.

As concerns this clonotype: One base away lies a much larger clone, so this may be a sequencing read error. The genes are TRBV20-1 and TRBJ2-3, with 9 bases fitting TRBD1. The CDR3 covers 15 residues. In germline, CDR1 is DFQATT, CDR2 SNEGSKA (reference sequence). V was pared by 3 bases and J by 5 bases, with 9 bases of the junction left unmatched. The CDR3 DNA is TGCAGTGCTAGTTGGGACAGGGCCCGAGAAGATACGCAGTATTTT. This encodes CSASWDRAREDTQYF.

The chain is built from TRBV10-3 and TRBJ2-3; D unclear. This CDR3 comprises 13 residues. Germline V CDR1 and CDR2: ENHRY, SYGVKD. The ends were cut back, 7 bases at V and 3 bases at J, with 11 bases in the middle. The CDR3 coding sequence is TGTGCCATCAATCAAGACCCGACAGATACGCAGTATTTT. This encodes CAINQDPTDTQYF.

This chain connects TRBV7-2 to TRBJ2-1; D possibly corresponds to TRBD2 (6 bases). CDR1 and CDR2 from the germline V gene are SGHTA and FQGNSA. V lost 6 bases and J 0 bases, leaving 9 bases between the germline ends. This CDR3 comprises 14 residues. DNA for the CDR3: TGTGCCAGCAGGTGGGGGGACTCCTACAATGAGCAGTTCTTC. It codes for CASRWGDSYNEQFF.

The gene calls are TRBV10-3 and TRBJ2-4; a possible D gene is TRBD2 (5 bases). With the DNA end fitting TRBJ2-7 better, the J assignment may be wrong. Germline V gives CDR1 ENHRY, CDR2 SYGVKD. The CDR3 totals 15 residues. In nucleotides, the CDR3 is TGTGCCATCAGTGAACCCGGGAAAGTCAACTACGAGCAGTACTTC. Translating it yields CAISEPGKVNYEQYF.

This clonotype was observed a handful of times. The chain uses TRBV4-1 and TRBJ1-4; the D is unclear. Trimming shortened V by 4 bases and J by 8 bases, and 17 bases separated the two germline ends. This CDR3 has 15 amino acids. Germline CDR1 reads MGHRA; CDR2 reads YSYEKL. Written as DNA, the CDR3 is TGCGCCAGCAGCCCAAGTCCCGGATACGGAGAAAAACTGTTTTTT. It specifies CASSPSPGYGEKLFF.